This T cell receptor (beta chain) derives from a study of blood T cells in healthy people across ages. This CDR3 spans 14 amino acids. Germline CDR1 SGHRS, CDR2 YFSETQ. Together with a sample-barcoded 5' primer, a J-beta primer mix was included in a second PCR lasting roughly 6 to 12 cycles. One entry per CDR3 protein results from TCRdb running MiXCR on the 5' RACE reads. Altogether 1.5 million to 1.9 million distinct CDR3 sequences are present, approximately 43% being singletons, with the ten largest covering around 4%. This receptor was obtained from a woman under 30 in good health. The specimen was blood. This chain joins TRBV5-1 and TRBJ2-1; TRBD1 matches 7 bases. The end of the DNA is better explained by TRBJ2-7, so the J call may be wrong. In nucleotides, the CDR3 is TGCGCCAGCAGCTTCACAGGGGAGAACAATGAGCAGTACTTC. This sequence encodes CASSFTGENNEQYF.